This is a list of T cell receptor beta chains from one sample in a study of blood T cell repertoires in COVID-19. The data were produced by immunoSEQ multiplex PCR, yet TCRdb's version contains in-frame clones alone and is incomplete. The table records hundreds of thousands of clones, around 90% of them present only once. The sequenced sample consisted of PBMCs or T cells enriched from blood (not recorded which). These receptors came from a woman aged 18 to 35 with acute COVID-19. The CDR3 runs from the conserved cysteine through the conserved F or W. Each record gives: J gene, clone size, D gene, V gene, CDR3 DNA, CDR3 protein. A D gene is named only where the DNA matches it firmly. Size is omitted from some rows. Given values are once, few, many or a class for expanded clones.

j_call: TRBJ1-1; clone_size: NA; d_call: NA; v_call: TRBV19; cdr3_nt: TGTGCCAGTAGTATTGAGGGAAATTCATGGACTGAAGCTTTCTTT; cdr3_aa: CASSIEGNSWTEAFF
j_call: TRBJ2-1; clone_size: NA; d_call: TRBD1; v_call: TRBV7-9; cdr3_nt: TGTGCCAGCAGCTTAGTGGGCAGGGGGCCATACAATGAGCAGTTCTTC; cdr3_aa: CASSLVGRGPYNEQFF
j_call: TRBJ2-7; clone_size: NA; d_call: TRBD2; v_call: TRBV7-2; cdr3_nt: TGTGCCAGCAGCTCAATAGCGGGAACCCCCTACGAGCAGTACTTC; cdr3_aa: CASSSIAGTPYEQYF
j_call: TRBJ2-7; clone_size: once; d_call: TRBD2; v_call: TRBV9; cdr3_nt: TGTGCCAGCAGCGTAGGTATGTCTAGCGGGAGAGTACGGCACGAGCAGTACTTC; cdr3_aa: CASSVGMSSGRVRHEQYF
j_call: TRBJ1-1; clone_size: NA; d_call: NA; v_call: TRBV7-3; cdr3_nt: TGTGCCAGCAGTTTGATCATCAGGGAACGGAACACTGAAGCTTTCTTT; cdr3_aa: CASSLIIRERNTEAFF
j_call: TRBJ2-1; clone_size: NA; d_call: NA; v_call: TRBV18; cdr3_nt: TGTGCCAGCTCACCACTGGGCGTGAGCTCCTACAATGAGCAGTTCTTC; cdr3_aa: CASSPLGVSSYNEQFF
j_call: TRBJ1-2; clone_size: NA; d_call: TRBD1; v_call: TRBV20-1; cdr3_nt: TGCAGTGCTAGGACCGGGACAGTTGGGGCCTTC; cdr3_aa: CSARTGTVGAF
j_call: TRBJ2-7; clone_size: NA; d_call: NA; v_call: TRBV21-1; cdr3_nt: TGTGCCAGCAGCAAAAGAATAGAGCAAACCTACGAGCAGTACTTC; cdr3_aa: CASSKRIEQTYEQYF
j_call: TRBJ1-5; clone_size: once; d_call: NA; v_call: TRBV28; cdr3_nt: TGTGCCAGCAGTCTACAGTATAGCAATCAGCCCCAGCATTTT; cdr3_aa: CASSLQYSNQPQHF
j_call: TRBJ2-1; clone_size: NA; d_call: NA; v_call: TRBV11-2; cdr3_nt: TGTGCCAGCAGCTTAAGTCTAGATAATGAGCAGTTCTTC; cdr3_aa: CASSLSLDNEQFF
j_call: TRBJ2-3; clone_size: NA; d_call: TRBD1; v_call: TRBV28; cdr3_nt: TGTGCCAGCAGTTTGAACAGGGGGACAGATACGCAGTATTTT; cdr3_aa: CASSLNRGTDTQYF
j_call: TRBJ2-3; clone_size: NA; d_call: NA; v_call: TRBV10-1; cdr3_nt: TGCGCCAGCAGTGAGACGTCCAAGGGGACAGATACGCAGTATTTT; cdr3_aa: CASSETSKGTDTQYF
j_call: TRBJ1-4; clone_size: NA; d_call: TRBD1; v_call: TRBV6-1; cdr3_nt: TGTGCCAGCAGTGGGCAAAGACAGGGGGCGAGTGAAAAACTGTTTTTT; cdr3_aa: CASSGQRQGASEKLFF
j_call: TRBJ1-2; clone_size: NA; d_call: TRBD1; v_call: TRBV19; cdr3_nt: TGTGCCAGTAGTACCTTGACAGGGTATGACTATGGCTACACCTTC; cdr3_aa: CASSTLTGYDYGYTF
j_call: TRBJ2-3; clone_size: few; d_call: TRBD1; v_call: TRBV9; cdr3_nt: TGTGCCAGCAGCGACGGGACAGGCCATGAAACAGATACGCAGTATTTT; cdr3_aa: CASSDGTGHETDTQYF
j_call: TRBJ2-7; clone_size: NA; d_call: TRBD1; v_call: TRBV19; cdr3_nt: TGTGCCAGTAGTTTCTCCCAAGGAGGACAGGGGAGCTCCTACGAGCAGTACTTC; cdr3_aa: CASSFSQGGQGSSYEQYF
j_call: TRBJ2-7; clone_size: once; d_call: TRBD2; v_call: TRBV6-5; cdr3_nt: TGTGCCAGCAGTTACCGGGGACTAGCGGGAGACGGCGAGCAGTACTTC; cdr3_aa: CASSYRGLAGDGEQYF
j_call: TRBJ2-1; clone_size: few; d_call: TRBD2; v_call: TRBV27; cdr3_nt: TGTGCCTCAAGACTAGCGGGAGTCGATGAGCAGTTCTTC; cdr3_aa: CASRLAGVDEQFF
j_call: TRBJ2-7; clone_size: NA; d_call: TRBD2; v_call: TRBV11-1; cdr3_nt: TGTGCCAGCAGCCTCGGACTAGATAACTACGAGCAGTACTTC; cdr3_aa: CASSLGLDNYEQYF
j_call: TRBJ2-7; clone_size: NA; d_call: TRBD2; v_call: TRBV5-4; cdr3_nt: TGTGCCAGCAGCTTGAGACTAGCGGACTCCTACGAGCAGTACTTC; cdr3_aa: CASSLRLADSYEQYF
j_call: TRBJ2-1; clone_size: NA; d_call: NA; v_call: TRBV9; cdr3_nt: TGTGCCAGCAGCGTAGGCGGGACCGTCAGGGAACAGTTCTTC; cdr3_aa: CASSVGGTVREQFF
j_call: TRBJ2-5; clone_size: NA; d_call: NA; v_call: TRBV11-2; cdr3_nt: TGTGCCAGCAGCAGAAGACAGTTTACGGCGGGACCATCAAAAGAGACCCAGTACTTC; cdr3_aa: CASSRRQFTAGPSKETQYF
j_call: TRBJ2-7; clone_size: NA; d_call: NA; v_call: TRBV6-2/TRBV6-3; cdr3_nt: TGTGCCAGCAGTTCTCCTCCTCAGGACAATTCCTACGAGCAGTACTTC; cdr3_aa: CASSSPPQDNSYEQYF
j_call: TRBJ1-2; clone_size: NA; d_call: TRBD1; v_call: TRBV19; cdr3_nt: TGTGCCAGTCACCCCCACGCGACAGGGTCCTATGGCTACACCTTC; cdr3_aa: CASHPHATGSYGYTF
j_call: TRBJ1-2; clone_size: NA; d_call: TRBD1; v_call: TRBV9; cdr3_nt: TGTGCCAGCAGCGGGGACAGGGGGCGAAAAAATGGCTACACCTTC; cdr3_aa: CASSGDRGRKNGYTF
j_call: TRBJ2-1; clone_size: once; d_call: NA; v_call: TRBV11-2; cdr3_nt: TGTGCCAGCAGCTTGATAGTTTGGGAGCAGTTCTTC; cdr3_aa: CASSLIVWEQFF
j_call: TRBJ2-7; clone_size: NA; d_call: TRBD2; v_call: TRBV7-7; cdr3_nt: TGTGCTAGCAGCTTCGGCCCCCGGGGGGGAATGTACGAGCAGTACTTC; cdr3_aa: CASSFGPRGGMYEQYF
j_call: TRBJ1-2; clone_size: NA; d_call: NA; v_call: TRBV6-5; cdr3_nt: TGTGCCAGCAGTTACTCGAGTGGACAGCTGAATGGCTACACCTTC; cdr3_aa: CASSYSSGQLNGYTF
j_call: TRBJ2-7; clone_size: NA; d_call: NA; v_call: TRBV29-1; cdr3_nt: TGCAGCGTTGAAGGAGCAGGTAGAAGCCCCTACGAGCAGTACTTC; cdr3_aa: CSVEGAGRSPYEQYF
j_call: TRBJ1-4; clone_size: NA; d_call: NA; v_call: TRBV7-9; cdr3_nt: TGTGCCAGCAGTTACTTGAGGGAAGGGGGAAATGAAAAACTGTTTTTT; cdr3_aa: CASSYLREGGNEKLFF
j_call: TRBJ1-1; clone_size: NA; d_call: TRBD1; v_call: TRBV10-3; cdr3_nt: TGTGCCATCAGTGATAGGGGGCGGAACACTGAAGCTTTCTTT; cdr3_aa: CAISDRGRNTEAFF
j_call: TRBJ1-2; clone_size: NA; d_call: TRBD1; v_call: TRBV5-1; cdr3_nt: TGCGCCAGCAGCTTGGACCCGGGACAGCCCTATGGCTACACCTTC; cdr3_aa: CASSLDPGQPYGYTF
j_call: TRBJ2-5; clone_size: NA; d_call: NA; v_call: TRBV11-3; cdr3_nt: TGTGCCAGCAGCTCAGATAAGACCCAGTACTTC; cdr3_aa: CASSSDKTQYF
j_call: TRBJ1-2; clone_size: NA; d_call: TRBD1; v_call: TRBV10-3; cdr3_nt: TGTGCCATCAGGTCGGGACAGGGGGCTAACTATGGCTACACCTTC; cdr3_aa: CAIRSGQGANYGYTF
j_call: TRBJ1-3; clone_size: NA; d_call: NA; v_call: TRBV29-1; cdr3_nt: TGCAGCGTTACTACAGGCATCGCTGGAAACACCATATATTTT; cdr3_aa: CSVTTGIAGNTIYF
j_call: TRBJ2-3; clone_size: NA; d_call: TRBD2; v_call: TRBV10-1; cdr3_nt: TGCGCCAGCAGTGGGGATAGCGGGAGCCGGAATACGCAGTATTTT; cdr3_aa: CASSGDSGSRNTQYF
j_call: TRBJ2-3; clone_size: NA; d_call: TRBD2; v_call: TRBV3-1/TRBV3-2; cdr3_nt: TGTGCCAGCAGCCAAGAGCTAGCGGCAGATACGCAGTATTTT; cdr3_aa: CASSQELAADTQYF
j_call: TRBJ2-1; clone_size: NA; d_call: NA; v_call: TRBV28; cdr3_nt: TGTGCCAGCAGTTCTCAGGGAGGGGGGAGAAATGAGCAGTTCTTC; cdr3_aa: CASSSQGGGRNEQFF
j_call: TRBJ1-2; clone_size: NA; d_call: NA; v_call: TRBV19; cdr3_nt: TGTGCCAGTAGGGGGGGTATGCATGGCTACACCTTC; cdr3_aa: CASRGGMHGYTF
j_call: TRBJ2-7; clone_size: NA; d_call: TRBD2; v_call: TRBV11-2; cdr3_nt: TGTGCCAGCAGCTGGGACTACCTCTCCTACGAGCAGTACTTC; cdr3_aa: CASSWDYLSYEQYF
j_call: TRBJ2-1; clone_size: NA; d_call: TRBD2; v_call: TRBV29-1; cdr3_nt: TGCAGCGTTGAAAGGTTCACTAGCGGGAGTGAGCAGTTCTTC; cdr3_aa: CSVERFTSGSEQFF
j_call: TRBJ1-2; clone_size: NA; d_call: TRBD1; v_call: TRBV9; cdr3_nt: TGTGCCAGCAGCGTAGCTGAGGGGGCCCTCTATGGCTACACCTTC; cdr3_aa: CASSVAEGALYGYTF
j_call: TRBJ2-7; clone_size: few; d_call: NA; v_call: TRBV19; cdr3_nt: TGTGCCAGTAGTGGGGGGGGACAGGAAACCTACGAGCAGTACTTC; cdr3_aa: CASSGGGQETYEQYF
j_call: TRBJ2-1; clone_size: NA; d_call: TRBD1; v_call: TRBV7-2; cdr3_nt: TGTGCCAGCAGCAAAACCGGGACAGGCCGATACAATGAGCAGTTCTTC; cdr3_aa: CASSKTGTGRYNEQFF
j_call: TRBJ2-7; clone_size: NA; d_call: TRBD2; v_call: TRBV6-5; cdr3_nt: TGTGCCAGCAGTTACATGGTAGCGGGGAACGAGCAGTACTTC; cdr3_aa: CASSYMVAGNEQYF
j_call: TRBJ2-1; clone_size: NA; d_call: NA; v_call: TRBV2; cdr3_nt: TGTGCCAGCAGTGCTGACAGATACAATGAGCAGTTCTTC; cdr3_aa: CASSADRYNEQFF
j_call: TRBJ2-2; clone_size: NA; d_call: NA; v_call: TRBV6-5; cdr3_nt: TGTGCCAGCAGTAGGACAGAGAACACCGGGGAGCTGTTTTTT; cdr3_aa: CASSRTENTGELFF
j_call: TRBJ2-7; clone_size: NA; d_call: NA; v_call: TRBV4-2; cdr3_nt: TGTGCCAGCAGCCAAGATAGGGGGAGCTCCTACGAGCAGTACTTC; cdr3_aa: CASSQDRGSSYEQYF
j_call: TRBJ2-3; clone_size: NA; d_call: NA; v_call: TRBV5-8; cdr3_nt: TGTGCCAGCAGCTTAACAGGGACCACAGATACGCAGTATTTT; cdr3_aa: CASSLTGTTDTQYF